These T cell receptor beta chains were read from a single sample in a study of technical replicates of blood from a handful of donors. Profiling relied on immunoSEQ multiplex PCR, and the TCRdb table lists in-frame clones only, not all of them. The repertoire holds some 79,000 clones, with 94% as singletons. Sequenced input: T cells isolated from PBMCs. These receptor sequences come from a human donor in good health. The CDR3 runs from the conserved cysteine through the conserved F or W. The order of the fields is V gene, CDR3 protein.

>TRBV7-2
CASSFPGLAGQETQYF
>TRBV5-4
CASSREGDPNTEAFF
>TRBV6-1
CASSENPGGSYNEQFF
>TRBV9
CASSAGLADLYEQYF
>TRBV19
CASSSTAETQYF
>TRBV29-1
CSVEAKGVHAYEQYF
>TRBV7-2
CASTEVGGREATGELFF
>TRBV5-4
CASSFGQIYFF
>TRBV27
CASSDRGETQYF
>TRBV2
CASSGWYNEQFF